This T cell receptor beta chain was documented in a study of CD8 T cells in ankylosing spondylitis. TCRdb reprocessed the 5' RACE reads with MiXCR, giving one entry per CDR3 protein. The sample lists about 230,000 distinct CDR3 sequences; under 8.5% were seen once. CDR1 is LGHNA and CDR2 is YSLEER in the germline V gene. This CDR3 has 16 amino acids. Trimming at V came to 0 bases and at J to 6 bases, leaving 5 bases not matched to a gene. Study results and limitations: Disease-linked clones, CD8+, were relatively rare in peripheral blood. Fewer than 10 highly homologous variants formed a TCR beta motif that appeared characteristic of ankylosing spondylitis blood.

This clonotype was found many times. The antigen remains undetermined. Sample: blood, either unsorted or a sorted T cell fraction (not recorded which). The clonotype was recovered from a female donor with ankylosing spondylitis or in good health (not recorded which). The rearrangement joins TRBV4-3 to TRBJ2-7; 13 bases fit TRBD2. The CDR3 region has the DNA TGCGCCAGCAGCCAAGATCGGACTAGCGGGAGACTCGAGCAGTACTTC. Protein product: CASSQDRTSGRLEQYF.